This TCR beta chain stems from a study of blood T cell repertoires in COVID-19. V lost 3 bases and J 2 bases, leaving 3 bases between the germline ends. CDR3 length: 12 residues. Germline V gene data show CDR1 as SGHTA and CDR2 as FQGTGA. As handled by the study authors: Amplified reference gene primers provided the basis for estimating nucleated cell counts. This table comes from immunoSEQ multiplex PCR, and its TCRdb copy is limited to in-frame clones, with some not included. The V and J calls and the clone size are those of that table, but D and trimming were determined from the DNA. The sample lists tens of thousands of clones; approximately 86% were seen once.

Material for sequencing was peripheral blood. This chain connects TRBV7-3 to TRBJ2-3; no reliable D call. The receptor was derived from a middle-aged man with acute or convalescent COVID-19. The CDR3: CASSFNTDTQYF. CDR3 DNA: TGTGCCAGCAGCTTTAACACAGATACGCAGTATTTT.